The 8 T cell receptor beta chains in this list originate from one sample, sequenced in a study of beta chain features in type 1 diabetes. Expressed TCRB transcripts were sequenced because the isolated RNA had all been reverse transcribed beforehand. Clones were read by immunoSEQ multiplex PCR, and TCRdb kept only the in-frame ones, dropping some. The sample includes 250,000 to 350,000 clones, 12% to 15% seen only once; the top ten take around 7%. The sequenced sample consisted of central memory CD4+ T cells from blood. These receptors came from a young man in good health.

This clone was observed a handful of times. This may arise from a read error, as a much more abundant clone is one base away. The chain carries TRBV11-2 and TRBJ2-3; D unclear. Germline values: CDR1 SGHAT, CDR2 FQNNGV. Trimming stripped 1 base from V and 0 bases from J, with 5 bases between. This CDR3 region has 14 residues. CDR3 sequence (DNA): TGTGCCAGCAGCTTAGCGGCTAGCACAGATACGCAGTATTTT. This gives the protein CASSLAASTDTQYF.

This clone was observed a few times. At one boundary the junction diverges from the germline segment, which might be a read error. The chain employs TRBV19 and TRBJ2-5; 9 positions agree with TRBD1. Germline V gene data show CDR1 as LNHDA and CDR2 as SQIVND (reference sequence). CDR3 length equals 14 residues. The CDR3 sequence is CASSIKRGQGRLNF. CDR3 coding DNA: TGTGCCAGTAGTATAAAGAGGGGACAGGGTCGTTTAAACTTC.

The chain has TRBV7-6 and TRBJ2-2, with 7 bases identical to TRBD2. The CDR3 runs 15 residues. The germline gives CDR1 SGHVS, CDR2 FNYEAQ. Unmatched junction bases numbered 7, after V lost 2 bases and J lost 7 bases. This CDR3 is CASSLPASGGGELFF. The DNA of the CDR3 is TGTGCCAGCAGCTTACCAGCTAGCGGCGGCGGGGAGCTGTTTTTT. The full variable domain, rest sourced from reference TRBV7-6 and TRBJ2-2, is GAGVSQSPRYKVTKRGQDVALRCDPISGHVSLYWYRQALGQGPEFLTYFNYEAQQDKSGLPNDRFSAERPEGSISTLTIQRTEQRDSAMYRCASSLPASGGGELFFGEGSRLTVL.

This chain links TRBV6-5 with TRBJ2-3; 9 bases agree with TRBD2. The CDR3 contains 16 residues. V was clipped by 2 bases and J by 5 bases; unmatched bases: 8. Germline values: CDR1 MNHEY, CDR2 SVGAGI. In nucleotides, the CDR3 is TGTGCCAGCAGTTACAATAGCGGGAGTAACGTAGATACGCAGTATTTT. It translates to CASSYNSGSNVDTQYF.

This clone was detected ten times or more. The chain is built from TRBV5-1 and TRBJ2-1; D may be TRBD1 or TRBD2 (6 bases each). Trimming stripped 4 bases from V and 5 bases from J, with 16 bases between. The CDR3 is 15 residues long. Germline CDR1 is SGHRS and CDR2 is YFSETQ. The CDR3 protein is CASSPSGGGHNEQFF. The CDR3 DNA is TGCGCCAGCAGCCCTAGTGGAGGGGGGCACAATGAGCAGTTCTTC. Drawing the rest from reference TRBV5-1 and TRBJ2-1, the complete variable domain is KAGVTQTPRYLIKTRGQQVTLSCSPISGHRSVSWYQQTPGQGLQFLFEYFSETQRNKGNFPGRFSGRQFSNSRSEMNVSTLELGDSALYLCASSPSGGGHNEQFFGPGTRLTVL.

Turning to this clone: The same CDR3 can be traced to other DNA sequences in this sample. This rearrangement joins TRBV19 to TRBJ2-3; the D is unclear. The germline gives CDR1 LNHDA, CDR2 SQIVND (reference sequence). Trimming pared 1 base from V and 3 bases from J, leaving 5 bases between. This CDR3 is 13 amino acids long. The CDR3 is CASSIGNTDTQYF. The CDR3, as DNA: TGTGCCAGTAGTATAGGAAATACAGATACGCAGTATTTT.

This clone was observed a few times. The chain uses TRBV29-1 and TRBJ2-5, with 7 nucleotides matching TRBD1. The germline V gene has CDR1 SQVTM and CDR2 ANQGSEA. The CDR3 totals 12 residues. The V and J ends lost 4 bases and 12 bases, in that order; junction bases with no gene match: 11. CDR3 residues: CSVGRGHMDKYF. The CDR3 DNA reads TGCAGCGTTGGTAGGGGGCACATGGACAAGTACTTC.

This clone showed up many times. The chain links TRBV15 to TRBJ2-7; D may be TRBD1 or TRBD2 (5 bases each). The CDR3 has 16 amino acids. V lost 0 bases and J lost 0, with 12 bases in between. Germline-derived CDR1 and CDR2 are LNHNV and YYDKDF (reference sequence). Here the CDR3 DNA reads TGTGCCACCAGCAGAGATAGGGGACGGAGCTCCTACGAGCAGTACGTC. Translated, it gives CATSRDRGRSSYEQYV.